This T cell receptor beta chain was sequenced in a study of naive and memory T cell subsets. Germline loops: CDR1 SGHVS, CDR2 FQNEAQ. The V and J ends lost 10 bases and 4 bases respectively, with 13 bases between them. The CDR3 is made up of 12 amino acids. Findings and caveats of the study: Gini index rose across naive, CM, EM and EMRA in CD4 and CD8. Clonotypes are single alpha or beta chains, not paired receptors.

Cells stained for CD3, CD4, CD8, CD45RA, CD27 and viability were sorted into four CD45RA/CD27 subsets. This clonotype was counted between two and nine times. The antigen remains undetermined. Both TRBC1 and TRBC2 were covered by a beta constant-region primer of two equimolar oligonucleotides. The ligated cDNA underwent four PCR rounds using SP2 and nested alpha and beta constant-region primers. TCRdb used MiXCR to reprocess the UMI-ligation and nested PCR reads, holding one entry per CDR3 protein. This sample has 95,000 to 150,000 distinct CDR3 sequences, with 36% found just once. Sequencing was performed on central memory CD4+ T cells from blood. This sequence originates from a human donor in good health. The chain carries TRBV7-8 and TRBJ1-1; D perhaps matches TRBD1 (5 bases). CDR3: CATHTGGTEAFF. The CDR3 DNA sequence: TGTGCCACTCACACGGGGGGCACTGAAGCTTTCTTT.